This passage covers 7 T cell receptor beta chains from one sample sequenced in a study of blood T cell repertoires in COVID-19. The table came from immunoSEQ multiplex PCR; TCRdb's copy has only in-frame clones and leaves some out. The table has over 70,000 clones, roughly 88% seen once; the top ten hold approximately 12%. The sequencing sample was made of peripheral blood. The source of these receptors is a man aged 80 or over with acute or convalescent COVID-19.

The sample holds a few counts of this clone. The chain combines TRBV10-3 with TRBJ1-1; tentatively, D is TRBD1 (6 bases). CDR3 length equals 17 residues. From germline, CDR1 is ENHRY and CDR2 SYGVKD. V was pared by 0 bases and J by 4 bases, with 18 bases between. CDR3 in DNA: TGTGCCATCAGTGAGTCTGCCGGGGGGGCCGCGGGCACTGAAGCTTTCTTT. As protein: CAISESAGGAAGTEAFF.

The V gene is TRBV7-3, the J gene TRBJ2-1; 12 bases are shared with TRBD2. The ends lost 3 bases at V and 8 bases at J; junction bases unmatched: 5. Germline CDR1 reads SGHTA; CDR2 reads FQGTGA. The CDR3 loop spans 15 amino acids. Here the CDR3 DNA reads TGTGCCAGCAGCTTTGGACTAGCGGGAATCGATGAGCAGTTCTTC. This translates into CASSFGLAGIDEQFF.

The chain is built from TRBV20-1 and TRBJ1-1; no definite D call. Trimming took 5 bases from V and 1 from J, leaving 5 bases between them. This CDR3 is 11 amino acids long. From germline, CDR1 is DFQATT and CDR2 SNEGSKA (reference sequence). Here the CDR3 reads CSAAKNTEAFF. CDR3 DNA: TGCAGTGCTGCGAAGAACACTGAAGCTTTCTTT.

The chain couples TRBV24-1 to TRBJ2-3, with TRBD1 matching 10 bases. Germline assignment: CDR1 KGHDR and CDR2 SFDVKD. The CDR3 extends over 21 amino acids. The V segment lost 5 bases and the J segment 0 bases; nucleotides outside the gene matches: 19. The CDR3 loop is CATSGPAAGTGVNPSTDTQYF. As DNA, the CDR3 is TGTGCCACCAGTGGCCCTGCTGCTGGGACAGGGGTTAATCCTAGCACAGATACGCAGTATTTT.

A few counts support this clone. The chain carries TRBV28 and TRBJ2-2; no clear D gene. The CDR3 totals 13 residues. Germline CDR1 and CDR2: MDHEN and SYDVKM. Trimming took off 4 bases at V and 2 bases at J, with 5 bases between the two ends. DNA for the CDR3: TGTGCCAGCAGTTCTCTAAACACCGGGGAGCTGTTTTTT. Translation gives CASSSLNTGELFF.

This clone was found a few times. The chain uses TRBV20-1 and TRBJ1-2, with D tentatively TRBD1 (5 bases). There are 11 residues in the CDR3. Trimming took off 4 bases at V and 3 bases at J, with 6 bases between the two ends. Germline CDR1 and CDR2: DFQATT and SNEGSKA (reference sequence). CDR3 sequence (DNA): TGCAGTGCTATGACAGACTATGGCTACACCTTC. Protein sequence: CSAMTDYGYTF.

This clone was picked up a small number of times. The V call is TRBV5-1, the J call TRBJ2-1, with 7 bases lining up with TRBD2. Germline V CDR1 and CDR2: SGHRS, YFSETQ. V lost 4 bases, J lost 5 bases, and 6 bases stayed unmatched. The CDR3 consists of 14 residues. The CDR3 sequence is CASSAGLENNEQFF. CDR3 in DNA: TGCGCCAGCAGCGCCGGACTAGAAAACAATGAGCAGTTCTTC.